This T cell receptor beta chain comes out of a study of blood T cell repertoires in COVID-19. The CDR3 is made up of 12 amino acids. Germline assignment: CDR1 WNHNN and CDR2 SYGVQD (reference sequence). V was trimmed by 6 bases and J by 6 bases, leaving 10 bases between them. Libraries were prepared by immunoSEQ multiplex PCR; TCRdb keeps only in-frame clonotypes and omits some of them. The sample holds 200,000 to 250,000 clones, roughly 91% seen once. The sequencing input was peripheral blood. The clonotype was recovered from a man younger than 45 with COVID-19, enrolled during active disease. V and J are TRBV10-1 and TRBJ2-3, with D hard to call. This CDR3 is CASSARVDTQYF. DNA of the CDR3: TGCGCCAGCAGCGCTCGGGTGGATACGCAGTATTTT.